This T cell receptor (beta chain) was captured by sequencing in a study of shared clonotypes between healthy human individuals. CD45RO-negative, CCR7-selected cells formed the naive CD8 fraction, which excluded terminally differentiated effector memory CD45RA+ cells. V was pared by 2 bases and J by 9 bases, with 3 bases of the junction left unmatched. The CDR3 has 12 amino acids. Germline CDR1 is SEHNR and CDR2 is FQNEAQ (reference sequence). Sequencing was performed with immunoSEQ multiplex PCR; in TCRdb, only in-frame clones are kept and a portion is missing. The table includes about 2.2 million clones, roughly 91% detected once.

The sample comprised naive CD8+ T cells from PBMCs. The receptor was isolated from a man aged 18 to 30 in good health. Some clones in this sample may be carry-over from other donors' samples. The chain recombines TRBV7-9 with TRBJ2-5; 7 positions agree with TRBD1. The CDR3 here is CASSLTGTAQYF. CDR3 coding DNA: TGTGCCAGCAGCTTAACGGGGACAGCCCAGTACTTC.